One and the same sample provided the 24 T cell receptor beta chains below, sequenced in a study of blood T cell repertoires in COVID-19. TCRdb's copy holds only in-frame clones and misses some; the assay was immunoSEQ multiplex PCR. The sample includes 45,000 to 55,000 clones, roughly 88% of them seen just once. The sample taken for sequencing was peripheral blood. These TCRs come from a human donor in a cohort sampled during active COVID-19.

The gene calls are TRBV2 and TRBJ1-4, with 11 positions matching TRBD1. The CDR3 length is 14 residues. The ends lost 5 bases at V and 7 bases at J; junction bases unmatched: 3. Germline V gene data show CDR1 as SNHLY and CDR2 as FYNNEI. The CDR3 DNA is TGTGCCAGCAGTATGGACAGGGGGCGTGAAAAACTGTTTTTT. Translated: CASSMDRGREKLFF. Combining the CDR3 with reference TRBV2 and TRBJ1-4 gives the whole variable domain EPEVTQTPSHQVTQMGQEVILRCVPISNHLYFYWYRQILGQKVEFLVSFYNNEISEKSEIFDDQFSVERPDGSNFTLKIRSTKLEDSAMYFCASSMDRGREKLFFGSGTQLSVL.

This CDR3 is CASARHPPYEQYF. The CDR3 DNA reads TGTGCCAGCGCGAGACACCCTCCCTACGAGCAGTACTTC. The V and J genes are TRBV28 and TRBJ2-7, with D unclear. The germline CDR1 and CDR2 sequences are MDHEN and SYDVKM. This CDR3 contains 13 residues. V lost 8 bases and J lost 2, with 13 bases in between.

The chain combines TRBV7-8 with TRBJ1-6; no definite D call. The CDR3 runs to 15 residues. In germline, CDR1 is SGHVS, CDR2 FQNEAQ. V lost 1 base, J lost 7 bases, and 11 bases lay in between. CDR3 protein: CASSLVGSGNSPLHF. The CDR3 bases are TGTGCCAGCAGCTTAGTTGGGTCGGGGAATTCACCCCTCCACTTT. The full variable domain, its missing parts supplied by reference TRBV7-8 and TRBJ1-6, is GAGVSQSPRYKVAKRGQDVALRCDPISGHVSLFWYQQALGQGPEFLTYFQNEAQLDKSGLPSDRFFAERPEGSVSTLKIQRTQQEDSAVYLCASSLVGSGNSPLHFGNGTRLTVT.

The CDR3, as DNA: TGTGCCAGCAGCTTAGGAAGACAGGTCGGGCATTTT. Translation: CASSLGRQVGHF. The chain carries TRBV7-8 and TRBJ1-5; D possibly corresponds to TRBD1 (6 bases). The V gene lost 1 base and the J gene lost 15 bases, with 13 bases spanning the gap. The germline V gene encodes CDR1 SGHVS and CDR2 FQNEAQ. The CDR3 runs to 12 residues.

J is TRBJ1-5 and V is TRBV19, with D possibly matching TRBD1 (6 bases). The germline V and J ends were trimmed by 10 bases and 0 bases, with 13 bases remaining between them. CDR1 LNHDA and CDR2 SQIVND come from the germline V gene (reference sequence). The CDR3 extends over 14 amino acids. CDR3 in DNA: TGTGCCATAGGAGGACAGCATAGCAATCAGCCCCAGCATTTT. Amino acids: CAIGGQHSNQPQHF.

The chain combines TRBV13 with TRBJ2-7; D ambiguous. V was shortened by 3 bases and J by 1 base, with 13 bases between the two germline ends. Germline V gives CDR1 PRHDT, CDR2 FYEKMQ (reference sequence). The length of the CDR3 is 15 residues. The CDR3 sequence is CASSFRHLPSYEQYF. CDR3 nucleotides: TGTGCCAGCAGCTTCAGGCATTTACCGTCCTACGAGCAGTACTTC.

This clone was recorded only once. The chain uses TRBV5-1 and TRBJ1-1, with no clear D. The CDR3 is 13 amino acids. Germline loops: CDR1 SGHRS, CDR2 YFSETQ. Trimming removed 1 base at V and 1 base at J, with 5 bases between. DNA of the CDR3: TGCGCCAGCAGCTTGTCTAGGAACACTGAAGCTTTCTTT. It specifies CASSLSRNTEAFF.

This chain uses TRBV19 with TRBJ1-2; 9 nucleotides match TRBD1. Looked up from germline, CDR1 is LNHDA and CDR2 is SQIVND (reference sequence). V trimming: 6 bases; J trimming: 5 bases; junction bases outside the gene matches: 1. The CDR3 covers 12 residues. The CDR3: CASRDRGYGYTF. The CDR3 nucleotides read TGTGCCAGTAGGGACAGGGGATATGGCTACACCTTC.

V and J are TRBV9 and TRBJ1-5; D is possibly TRBD1 (6 bases). With 0 bases removed from V and 3 bases from J, the gap between germline ends came to 13 bases. In germline, CDR1 is SGDLS, CDR2 YYNGEE. This CDR3 is 16 amino acids long. CDR3 amino acids: CASSVARGASNQPQHF. CDR3 bases: TGTGCCAGCAGCGTAGCGCGGGGGGCCTCCAATCAGCCCCAGCATTTT.

The genes are TRBV27 and TRBJ2-3; TRBD2 matches 7 bases. The CDR3 has 14 residues. The germline V gene encodes CDR1 MNHEY and CDR2 SMNVEV (reference sequence). Trimming at V came to 5 bases and at J to 6 bases, leaving 8 bases not matched to a gene. The CDR3 region has the DNA TGTGCCAGCAGTAAACAACTAGCGTCTGATACGCAGTATTTT. This translates into CASSKQLASDTQYF.

Here the CDR3 DNA reads TGTGCCAGCAGCCTTGGGACAAAAATGAACACTGAAGCTTTCTTT. This encodes CASSLGTKMNTEAFF. V usage is TRBV3-1 (or the pseudogene TRBV3-2) and J usage is TRBJ1-1, with a tentative D call TRBD1 (6 bases). Trimming took off 4 bases at V and 0 bases at J, with 12 bases between the two ends. The CDR3 covers 15 residues. CDR1 is LGHDT and CDR2 is YNNKEL in the germline V gene (reference sequence).

This clone was seen a single time. The chain combines TRBV11-2 with TRBJ2-1, with 12 bases lining up with TRBD1. The junction had 5 bases not matched to a gene; V was cut back by 2 bases and J by 9 bases. Germline CDR1 and CDR2: SGHAT and FQNNGV. This CDR3 has 15 residues. CDR3 amino acids: CASSLWDRGQGEQFF. For the CDR3, the DNA is TGTGCCAGCAGCTTATGGGACAGGGGGCAGGGTGAGCAGTTCTTC.

The chain employs TRBV3-1 (or the pseudogene TRBV3-2) and TRBJ2-1; TRBD2 matches 14 bases. The CDR3 is 17 amino acids. V lost 5 bases and J lost 9; bases outside the gene matches: 12. Germline-derived CDR1 and CDR2 are LGHDT and YNNKEL (reference sequence). The CDR3 spells CASSARTSGGRRGEQFF. The CDR3 region has the DNA TGTGCCAGCAGCGCCCGGACTAGCGGGGGGAGGAGGGGTGAGCAGTTCTTC.

This clone came up a few times. The gene calls are TRBV30 and TRBJ2-7; 7 bases align to TRBD1. Germline V gene data show CDR1 as GTSNPN and CDR2 as SVGIG (reference sequence). CDR3 size: 13 residues. CDR3 loop: CAQTGTASYEQYF. CDR3 sequence (DNA): TGTGCGCAGACCGGGACAGCCTCCTACGAGCAGTACTTC.

This chain's CDR3 is CATEIGQGGTDTQYF. As DNA, the CDR3 is TGTGCCACCGAAATCGGACAGGGGGGCACAGATACGCAGTATTTT. The chain combines TRBV11-2 with TRBJ2-3; 10 bases line up with TRBD1. This CDR3 contains 15 residues. J lost 1 base, V lost 10 bases, and 8 bases had no gene match. From germline, CDR1 is SGHAT and CDR2 FQNNGV. The full variable domain, rest sourced from reference TRBV11-2 and TRBJ2-3, is EAGVAQSPRYKIIEKRQSVAFWCNPISGHATLYWYQQILGQGPKLLIQFQNNGVVDDSQLPKDRFSAERLKGVDSTLKIQPAKLEDSAVYLCATEIGQGGTDTQYFGPGTRLTVL.

The V call is TRBV25-1, the J call TRBJ2-7; TRBD2 agrees at 15 bases. The CDR3 sequence is 18 residues long. The ends lost 1 base at V and 4 bases at J; junction bases unmatched: 8. The germline V gene has CDR1 MGHDK and CDR2 SYGVNS. This CDR3 is CASSESGLAGGPGYEQYF. CDR3 nucleotides: TGTGCCAGCAGTGAATCCGGACTAGCGGGAGGGCCAGGTTACGAGCAGTACTTC.

CDR3 in DNA: TGTGCCAGCAGCTTAGGGGGGCCCATCAATGAGCAGTTCTTC. It translates to CASSLGGPINEQFF. V is TRBV11-2 and J is TRBJ2-1; D perhaps matches TRBD1 (6 bases). CDR1 and CDR2 from the germline V gene are SGHAT and FQNNGV. This CDR3 is built from 14 residues. V lost 1 base and J lost 6, with 10 bases in between. The full variable domain, rest sourced from reference TRBV11-2 and TRBJ2-1, is EAGVAQSPRYKIIEKRQSVAFWCNPISGHATLYWYQQILGQGPKLLIQFQNNGVVDDSQLPKDRFSAERLKGVDSTLKIQPAKLEDSAVYLCASSLGGPINEQFFGPGTRLTVL.

The chain recombines TRBV5-1 with TRBJ1-4, with a tentative D call TRBD1 (6 bases). Germline values: CDR1 SGHRS, CDR2 YFSETQ. The CDR3 has 15 residues. Trimming left V 3 bases short and J 6 bases short, with 15 bases between. In nucleotides, the CDR3 is TGCGCCAGCAGCTACAGGGTGTCACACGATGAAAAACTGTTTTTT. Encoded protein: CASSYRVSHDEKLFF.

The chain carries TRBV28 and TRBJ2-5; the match to TRBD2 covers 8 bases. The CDR3 covers 16 residues. The V segment lost 3 bases and the J segment 3 bases; nucleotides outside the gene matches: 9. Germline CDR1 and CDR2: MDHEN and SYDVKM. The DNA for the CDR3 is TGTGCCAGCAGTTTTCCAATGAGCGGGGGAAAAGAGACCCAGTACTTC. This encodes CASSFPMSGGKETQYF.

The genes are TRBV6-6 and TRBJ2-5; D unresolved. Germline loops: CDR1 MNHNY, CDR2 SVGAGI (reference sequence). This CDR3 contains 15 residues. The germline V and J ends were trimmed by 2 bases and 1 base, with 11 bases remaining between them. CDR3 residues: CASSYGQSFQETQYF. The CDR3 DNA reads as TGTGCCAGCAGTTACGGGCAGTCCTTCCAAGAGACCCAGTACTTC.

The chain has TRBV6-5 and TRBJ1-1; tentative D call: TRBD1 (5 bases). The germline gives CDR1 MNHEY, CDR2 SVGAGI. The V gene lost 0 bases and the J gene lost 4 bases, with 12 bases spanning the gap. There are 15 residues in the CDR3. This CDR3 reads CASSYSTGAGTEAFF. The DNA of the CDR3 is TGTGCCAGCAGTTACTCGACTGGGGCCGGCACTGAAGCTTTCTTT.

The genes are TRBV5-1 and TRBJ2-7, with TRBD2 matching 9 bases. J was trimmed by 2 bases and V by 4 bases; bases with no gene match: 7. Germline V gene lookup returns CDR1 SGHRS and CDR2 YFSETQ. The length of the CDR3 is 15 residues. CDR3: CASSQAGGPTYEQYF. CDR3 DNA sequence: TGCGCCAGCAGCCAAGCGGGAGGCCCCACCTACGAGCAGTACTTC.

The V call is TRBV27, the J call TRBJ2-7, with D possibly being TRBD2 (7 bases). The CDR3 is 14 amino acids. Germline V gene sequence: CDR1 MNHEY, CDR2 SMNVEV (reference sequence). Trimming took 5 bases from V and 4 from J, leaving 15 bases between them. The DNA of the CDR3 is TGTGCCAGCAGTCGGGGGGTAGGGGGATACGAGCAGTACTTC. It yields the protein CASSRGVGGYEQYF.

The chain employs TRBV30 and TRBJ2-6, with TRBD2 matching over 10 bases. The CDR3 covers 16 residues. Per germline, CDR1 GTSNPN and CDR2 SVGIG (reference sequence). V was pared by 5 bases and J by 4 bases, with 8 bases of the junction left unmatched. The CDR3 spells CAWRLAGVAGANVLTF. The CDR3 nucleotides are TGTGCCTGGCGGCTAGCGGGAGTGGCAGGGGCCAACGTCCTGACTTTC.